This T cell receptor (beta chain) was identified in a study of shared clonotypes between healthy human individuals. It was across several immunoSEQ plates that each subset's genomic DNA was evenly split. The method was immunoSEQ multiplex PCR; TCRdb's version includes in-frame clones alone and lacks a portion of them. This table has around 750,000 clones, 74% appearing once. From germline, CDR1 is SGHRS and CDR2 YFSETQ. Trimming cost V 0 bases and J 2 bases, with 8 bases left between them. CDR3 length: 14 residues. The chain uses TRBV5-1 and TRBJ2-5; D is ambiguous. This sequence was found in a woman in her twenties or thirties in good health. The sequencing sample was made of memory CD4+ T cells sorted from blood. Subset in this sample: CD45RA-negative fraction. CDR3: CASSLAPVQETQYF. CDR3 DNA sequence: TGCGCCAGCAGCTTGGCGCCAGTTCAAGAGACCCAGTACTTC.